This paragraph covers one T cell receptor beta chain sequence. The V end was cut by 2 bases, the J end by 3 bases, with 13 bases between. This CDR3 has 15 residues. Per germline, CDR1 SGHVS and CDR2 FNYEAQ. This specimen belongs to a study of cytomegalovirus exposure and HLA in healthy donors. The PCR employed 60 Vbeta primers together with 13 Jbeta primers. Only in-frame clones appear in the TCRdb table, and some are missing; sequencing was by immunoSEQ multiplex PCR. Found here are under 200,000 clones, 78% of them singletons; the top ten hold 7%. Sequenced: PBMCs. This clonotype originated in a woman between 40 and 50 years old in good health and CMV-seropositive. The V call is TRBV7-6, the J call TRBJ1-1, with D unresolved. The chain's CDR3 is CASSLYIGSYTEAFF. The CDR3 DNA is TGTGCCAGCAGCTTATATATCGGGTCGTACACTGAAGCTTTCTTT.